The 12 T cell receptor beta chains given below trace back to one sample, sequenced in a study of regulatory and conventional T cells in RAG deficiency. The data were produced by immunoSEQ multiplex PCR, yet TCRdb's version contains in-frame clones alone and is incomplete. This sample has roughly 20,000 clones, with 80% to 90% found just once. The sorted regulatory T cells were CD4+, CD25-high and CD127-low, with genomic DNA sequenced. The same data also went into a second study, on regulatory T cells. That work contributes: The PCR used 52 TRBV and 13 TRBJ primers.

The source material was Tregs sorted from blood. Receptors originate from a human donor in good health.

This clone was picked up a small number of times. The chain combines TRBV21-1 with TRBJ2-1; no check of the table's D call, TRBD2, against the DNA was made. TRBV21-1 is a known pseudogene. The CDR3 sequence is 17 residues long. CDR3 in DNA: TGTGCCAGCAGCTGGAACCTTGGACTAGTGGCGTACAATGAGCAGTTCTTC. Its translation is CASSWNLGLVAYNEQFF.

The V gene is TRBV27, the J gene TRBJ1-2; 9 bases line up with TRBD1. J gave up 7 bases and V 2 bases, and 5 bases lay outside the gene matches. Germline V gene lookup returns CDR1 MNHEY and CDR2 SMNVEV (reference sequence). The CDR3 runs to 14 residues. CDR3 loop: CASSLVQGASGYTF. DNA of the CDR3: TGTGCCAGCAGTTTAGTACAGGGGGCGTCTGGCTACACCTTC.

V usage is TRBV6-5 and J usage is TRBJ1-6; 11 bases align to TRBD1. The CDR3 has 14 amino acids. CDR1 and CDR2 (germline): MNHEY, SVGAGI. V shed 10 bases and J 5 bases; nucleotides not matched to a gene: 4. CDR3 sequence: CATGQGAHNSPLHF. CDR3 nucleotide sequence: TGTGCCACCGGACAGGGGGCCCATAATTCACCCCTCCACTTT.

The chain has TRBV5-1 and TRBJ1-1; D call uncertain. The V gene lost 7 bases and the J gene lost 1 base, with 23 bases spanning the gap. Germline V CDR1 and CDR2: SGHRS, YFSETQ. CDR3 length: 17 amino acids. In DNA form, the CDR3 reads TGCGCCAGCCGAAATCCCATCATGTTGGGGAGGAACACTGAAGCTTTCTTT. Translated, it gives CASRNPIMLGRNTEAFF.

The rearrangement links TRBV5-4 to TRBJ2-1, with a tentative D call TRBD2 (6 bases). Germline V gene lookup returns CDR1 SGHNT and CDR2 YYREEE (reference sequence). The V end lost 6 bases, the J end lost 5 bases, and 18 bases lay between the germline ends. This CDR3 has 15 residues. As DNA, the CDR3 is TGTGCCAGCACCCCACGGCAGGGCGGGAACAATGAGCAGTTCTTC. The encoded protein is CASTPRQGGNNEQFF.

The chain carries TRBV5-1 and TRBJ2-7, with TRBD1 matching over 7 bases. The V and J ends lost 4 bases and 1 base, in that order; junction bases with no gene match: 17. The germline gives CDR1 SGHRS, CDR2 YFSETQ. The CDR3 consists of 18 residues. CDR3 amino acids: CASSGYPDRVGRSYEQYF. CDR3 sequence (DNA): TGCGCCAGCAGCGGATATCCAGACAGGGTCGGTCGGTCCTACGAGCAGTACTTC.

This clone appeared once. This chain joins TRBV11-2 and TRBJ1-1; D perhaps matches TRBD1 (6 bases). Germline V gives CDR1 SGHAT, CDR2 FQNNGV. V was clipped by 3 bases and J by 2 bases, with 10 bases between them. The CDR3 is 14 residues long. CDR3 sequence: CASSFQGPNTEAFF. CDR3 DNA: TGTGCCAGCAGCTTCCAGGGGCCCAACACTGAAGCTTTCTTT.

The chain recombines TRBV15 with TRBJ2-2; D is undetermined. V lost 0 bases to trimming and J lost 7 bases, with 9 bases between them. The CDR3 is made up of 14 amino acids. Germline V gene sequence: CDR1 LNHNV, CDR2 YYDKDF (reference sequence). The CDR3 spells CATSRDFVGGELFF. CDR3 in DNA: TGTGCCACCAGCAGAGATTTTGTTGGCGGGGAGCTGTTTTTT.

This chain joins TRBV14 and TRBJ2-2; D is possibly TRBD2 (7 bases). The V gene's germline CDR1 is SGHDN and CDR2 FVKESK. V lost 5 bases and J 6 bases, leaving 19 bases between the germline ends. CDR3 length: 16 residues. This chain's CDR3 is CASSVRLGGGPGELFF. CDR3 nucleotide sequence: TGTGCCAGCAGCGTCCGTCTCGGCGGGGGCCCCGGGGAGCTGTTTTTT.

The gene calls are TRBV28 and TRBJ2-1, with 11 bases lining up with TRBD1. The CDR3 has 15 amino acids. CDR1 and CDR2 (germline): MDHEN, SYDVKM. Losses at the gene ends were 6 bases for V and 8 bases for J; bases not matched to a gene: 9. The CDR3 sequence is CASSRRTGGADEQFF. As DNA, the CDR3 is TGTGCCAGCAGCCGGAGGACAGGGGGCGCGGATGAGCAGTTCTTC.

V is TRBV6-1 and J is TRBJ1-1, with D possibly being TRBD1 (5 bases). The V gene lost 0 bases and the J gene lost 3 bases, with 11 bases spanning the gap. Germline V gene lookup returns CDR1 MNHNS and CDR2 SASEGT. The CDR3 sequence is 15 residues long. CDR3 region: CASSEARGRYTEAFF. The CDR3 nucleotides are TGTGCCAGCAGTGAAGCCCGGGGACGGTACACTGAAGCTTTCTTT.

CDR3 sequence: CASSLNRGPNTEAFF. DNA for the CDR3: TGTGCCAGCAGCTTGAACAGGGGGCCGAACACTGAAGCTTTCTTT. The rearrangement links TRBV4-2 to TRBJ1-1; 9 nucleotides line up with TRBD1. The V and J ends lost 5 bases and 1 base, in that order; junction bases with no gene match: 5. Germline CDR1 LGHNA, CDR2 YNFKEQ. The CDR3 runs 15 residues.